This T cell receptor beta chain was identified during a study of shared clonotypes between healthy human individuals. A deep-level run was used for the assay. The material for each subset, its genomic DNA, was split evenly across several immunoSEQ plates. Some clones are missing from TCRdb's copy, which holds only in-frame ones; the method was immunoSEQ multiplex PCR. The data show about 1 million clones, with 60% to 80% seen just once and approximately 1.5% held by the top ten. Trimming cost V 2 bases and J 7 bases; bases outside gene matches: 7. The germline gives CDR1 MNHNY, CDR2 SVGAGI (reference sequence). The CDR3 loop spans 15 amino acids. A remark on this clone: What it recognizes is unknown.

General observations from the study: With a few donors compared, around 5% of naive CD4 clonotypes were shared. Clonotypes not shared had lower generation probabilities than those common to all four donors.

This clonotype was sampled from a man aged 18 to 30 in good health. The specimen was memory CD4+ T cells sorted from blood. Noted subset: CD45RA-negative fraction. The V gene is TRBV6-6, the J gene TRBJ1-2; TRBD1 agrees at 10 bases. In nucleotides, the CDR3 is TGTGCCAGCAGTTACCTCGGACAGGGGGATCGTGGCTACACCTTC. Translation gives CASSYLGQGDRGYTF.